This T cell receptor (beta chain) is from a study of T cell repertoires in cytomegalovirus infection. Study overall: Public TCR beta signatures indicated both CMV infection and matching HLA type. Study observations and caveats: CMV-specific TCR beta clonotypes restricted by HLA-C were the ones dominating the ex vivo response. Individuals carrying CMV plus the relevant HLA were identified by cumulative frequency of public TCR beta families.

Worth noting for this clonotype: Its antigen is currently unknown.

CDR3 length: 14 amino acids. V was clipped by 3 bases and J by 9 bases; unmatched bases: 6. Looked up from germline, CDR1 is MDHEN and CDR2 is SYDVKM. In TCRdb, the reads were re-called with MiXCR into one record per CDR3 protein. The table lists approximately 170,000 distinct CDR3 sequences, under 20% of them singletons. The sequence was obtained from a human donor in good health (CMV status not recorded). Some clones in this sample may be carry-over from other donors' samples. The sample comprised CD8+ T cells from PBMCs. The chain combines TRBV28 with TRBJ2-1; 9 bases are shared with TRBD2. The CDR3 protein is CASSFGAGGFEQFF. The CDR3 DNA sequence: TGTGCCAGCAGTTTCGGGGCGGGGGGGTTTGAGCAGTTCTTC.